A single sample is the source of the 30 T cell receptor beta chains below, sequenced in a study of cytomegalovirus exposure and HLA in healthy donors. The PCR was carried out with 60 Vbeta primers and 13 Jbeta primers. Assay: immunoSEQ multiplex PCR; the TCRdb copy retains only in-frame clones and omits some. The repertoire holds about 200,000 clones, with over 65% as singletons. The sequencing sample was made of PBMCs. Receptors were obtained from a man in his forties in good health and CMV-seropositive.

This chain uses TRBV6-5 with TRBJ1-6; TRBD1 matches at 9 bases. This CDR3 has 16 residues. CDR1 is MNHEY and CDR2 is SVGAGI in the germline V gene. V dropped 2 bases and J dropped 7; count of bases not matched to a gene: 6. The CDR3 bases are TGTGCCAGCAGTTACGAGGGACAGGGCAACAATTCACCCCTCCACTTT. Translating it yields CASSYEGQGNNSPLHF.

This chain connects TRBV2 to TRBJ1-3; 9 bases match TRBD1. The J segment lost 2 bases and the V segment lost 6 bases, leaving 2 bases of the junction unmatched. The CDR3 runs to 14 residues. Germline V CDR1 and CDR2: SNHLY, FYNNEI. Here the CDR3 reads CASRRQGAGNTIYF. The CDR3, as DNA: TGTGCCAGCAGGAGACAGGGGGCTGGAAACACCATATATTTT.

The chain carries TRBV5-8 and TRBJ2-1, with TRBD2 matching over 8 bases. V dropped 4 bases and J dropped 10; count of bases not matched to a gene: 19. Germline CDR1 SGHTS, CDR2 YDEGEE. This CDR3 region has 17 residues. DNA of the CDR3: TGTGCCAGCAGCCAAGATCAAGATATAGCGGGGCCGTGGGAGCAGTTCTTC. Protein: CASSQDQDIAGPWEQFF.

The rearrangement uses TRBV5-6 and TRBJ2-3; 11 bases line up with TRBD2. Trimming took 4 bases from V and 6 from J; bases not matched to a gene: 7. CDR3 length: 15 amino acids. The germline V gene encodes CDR1 SGHDT and CDR2 YYEEEE. CDR3 region: CASSRFSGRVDTQYF. Here the CDR3 DNA reads TGTGCCAGCAGCCGATTTAGCGGGAGGGTGGATACGCAGTATTTT.

The rearrangement links TRBV27 to TRBJ1-1, with 7 bases identical to TRBD1. This CDR3 spans 15 amino acids. V gave up 5 bases and J gave up 0 bases; unmatched junction bases: 6. CDR1 MNHEY and CDR2 SMNVEV come from the germline V gene (reference sequence). The CDR3 loop reads CASSARQGMNTEAFF. The CDR3 bases are TGTGCCAGCAGTGCCCGACAGGGCATGAACACTGAAGCTTTCTTT.

The gene calls are TRBV4-2 and TRBJ1-6, with no clear D. Germline V CDR1 and CDR2: LGHNA, YNFKEQ. Trimming shortened V by 5 bases and J by 11 bases, and 16 bases separated the two germline ends. This CDR3 comprises 14 residues. DNA for the CDR3: TGTGCCAGCAGCTTGACGGCGGCAGAGACACCCCTCCACTTT. Translation: CASSLTAAETPLHF.

The V call is TRBV6-1, the J call TRBJ2-5; D is possibly TRBD2 (6 bases). The CDR3 is 13 amino acids. V gave up 6 bases and J gave up 3 bases, with 11 bases separating them. Germline CDR1 is MNHNS and CDR2 is SASEGT. In DNA, the CDR3 is TGTGCCAGCAGACCGGGCGGGGAAGAGACCCAGTACTTC. Its protein product is CASRPGGEETQYF.

The chain employs TRBV28 and TRBJ1-1; D is undetermined. CDR1 and CDR2 from the germline V gene are MDHEN and SYDVKM. V lost 10 bases and J lost 8, with 14 bases in between. CDR3 length: 11 residues. The CDR3 loop is CAIDDRREAFF. Written as DNA, the CDR3 is TGTGCCATAGATGACCGGAGGGAAGCTTTCTTT.

The chain carries TRBV2 and TRBJ1-2; D ambiguous. Per germline, CDR1 SNHLY and CDR2 FYNNEI. This CDR3 comprises 13 residues. The V end was cut by 7 bases, the J end by 2 bases, with 11 bases between. The CDR3 sequence is CASTTEGNYGYTF. The CDR3 DNA reads TGTGCCAGCACTACGGAGGGCAACTATGGCTACACCTTC.

The chain is built from TRBV25-1 and TRBJ2-7, with 11 bases identical to TRBD2. The V and J ends lost 5 bases and 4 bases, in that order; junction bases with no gene match: 1. The CDR3 spans 13 residues. CDR1 is MGHDK, CDR2 SYGVNS, per germline. For the CDR3, the DNA is TGTGCCAGCAGTCTAGCGGGAGGTTACGAGCAGTACTTC. Translating gives CASSLAGGYEQYF.

This rearrangement joins TRBV7-6 to TRBJ2-7, with D unresolved. The V gene lost 4 bases and the J gene lost 0 bases, with 10 bases spanning the gap. The CDR3 sequence is 14 residues long. Germline assignment: CDR1 SGHVS and CDR2 FNYEAQ. The CDR3 region has the DNA TGTGCCAGCAGCTCTTACGAGGACTCCTACGAGCAGTACTTC. Translated, it gives CASSSYEDSYEQYF.

The chain links TRBV6-5 to TRBJ1-2, with a tentative D call TRBD1 (6 bases). Germline lookup yields CDR1 MNHEY and CDR2 SVGAGI. CDR3 length equals 14 residues. Trimming shortened V by 2 bases and J by 6 bases, and 13 bases separated the two germline ends. CDR3 in amino acids: CASSYNREGHGYTF. CDR3 nucleotide sequence: TGTGCCAGCAGTTACAACAGGGAGGGTCATGGCTACACCTTC.

The chain carries TRBV7-9 and TRBJ2-3; 11 bases fit TRBD2. Germline-derived CDR1 and CDR2 are SEHNR and FQNEAQ (reference sequence). CDR3 size: 18 residues. The ends lost 3 bases at V and 3 bases at J; junction bases unmatched: 11. The CDR3 DNA reads TGTGCCAGCAGCTTTTATACTAGCGGGAGTAGTGGGACAGATACGCAGTATTTT. Translating gives CASSFYTSGSSGTDTQYF.

The chain carries TRBV9 and TRBJ2-2; D is unclear. V lost 3 bases to trimming and J lost 4 bases, with 10 bases between them. Looked up from germline, CDR1 is SGDLS and CDR2 is YYNGEE. The CDR3 is 14 residues long. In DNA form, the CDR3 reads TGTGCCAGCAGCGGAGCGATCAGCACCGGGGAGCTGTTTTTT. This gives the protein CASSGAISTGELFF.

The rearrangement uses TRBV29-1 and TRBJ2-2; 9 nucleotides line up with TRBD1. This CDR3 has 13 amino acids. J gave up 7 bases and V 4 bases, and 4 bases lay outside the gene matches. Germline CDR1 and CDR2: SQVTM and ANQGSEA. CDR3 coding DNA: TGCAGCGTTGCCCGGGACAGGGTCGGGGAGCTGTTTTTT. As protein: CSVARDRVGELFF.

CDR3 nucleotides: TGTGCCAGTAGTATTGACAGCCAAGGGTCGGTAAGGAACCAGTACTTC. It is translated as CASSIDSQGSVRNQYF. The chain employs TRBV19 and TRBJ2-5; maybe TRBD1 (5 bases). V gave up 3 bases and J gave up 10 bases, with 24 bases separating them. CDR3 length equals 16 residues. Germline V gives CDR1 LNHDA, CDR2 SQIVND (reference sequence).

The chain is built from TRBV7-6 and TRBJ2-1; 12 bases line up with TRBD2. This CDR3 comprises 15 residues. V trimming: 6 bases; J trimming: 7 bases; junction bases outside the gene matches: 7. Germline values: CDR1 SGHVS, CDR2 FNYEAQ. The CDR3 loop is CASRKLAGGGNEQFF. The CDR3 DNA reads TGTGCCAGCAGGAAACTAGCGGGAGGTGGTAATGAGCAGTTCTTC.

The chain has TRBV7-2 and TRBJ2-5; D is unclear. V was trimmed by 5 bases and J by 5 bases, leaving 6 bases between them. This CDR3 spans 11 amino acids. Germline V gene sequence: CDR1 SGHTA, CDR2 FQGNSA. CDR3 sequence reads: CASSPAETQYF. The CDR3, as DNA: TGTGCCAGCAGCCCCGCGGAGACCCAGTACTTC.

V gene TRBV6-5 combines with J gene TRBJ1-2; TRBD1 aligns across 10 bases. J gave up 8 bases and V 0 bases, and 6 bases lay outside the gene matches. The length of the CDR3 is 15 residues. Per germline, CDR1 MNHEY and CDR2 SVGAGI. Here the CDR3 reads CASSYSRDRGGGYTF. The CDR3 DNA sequence: TGTGCCAGCAGTTACTCCCGGGACAGGGGAGGGGGCTACACCTTC.

This clone came up a few times. Other DNA sequences from this sample encode an identical CDR3 as well. The chain joins TRBV4-1 to TRBJ2-2, with 9 bases fitting TRBD2. Germline V lookup: CDR1 MGHRA, CDR2 YSYEKL. J lost 4 bases, V lost 1 base, and 10 bases had no gene match. This CDR3 has 18 residues. The CDR3 DNA is TGCGCCAGCAGCCAAGGGGGGTTAGCGGGAGTAGGCACCGGGGAGCTGTTTTTT. Protein product: CASSQGGLAGVGTGELFF.

The genes are TRBV11-2 and TRBJ2-1; D is perhaps TRBD2 (7 bases). From germline, CDR1 is SGHAT and CDR2 FQNNGV. The CDR3 sequence is 16 residues long. The V end was cut by 4 bases, the J end by 7 bases, with 20 bases between. The CDR3 DNA reads TGTGCCAGCAGCTCATACACTGGGGGGGCAGGGAATGAGCAGTTCTTC. This sequence encodes CASSSYTGGAGNEQFF.

The chain couples TRBV2 to TRBJ1-2, with 9 bases identical to TRBD1. V was pared by 6 bases and J by 0 bases, with 2 bases of the junction left unmatched. The CDR3 extends over 14 amino acids. The germline V gene has CDR1 SNHLY and CDR2 FYNNEI. The DNA for the CDR3 is TGTGCCAGCAGGGGACAGGGTCCTAACTATGGCTACACCTTC. It encodes CASRGQGPNYGYTF.

The chain carries TRBV29-1 and TRBJ1-4; tentative D call: TRBD1 (5 bases). V lost 2 bases, J lost 5 bases, and 9 bases lay in between. This CDR3 region has 13 residues. The germline CDR1 and CDR2 sequences are SQVTM and ANQGSEA. The CDR3 loop is CSVERGKNEKLFF. The CDR3 nucleotides read TGCAGCGTTGAAAGGGGCAAAAATGAAAAACTGTTTTTT.

The CDR3 sequence: CASSVEDYGNTIYF. The DNA of the CDR3 is TGTGCCAGCAGCGTAGAGGACTATGGAAACACCATATATTTT. The chain combines TRBV9 with TRBJ1-3, with D unclear. This CDR3 has 14 residues. The V end lost 0 bases, the J end lost 3 bases, and 7 bases lay between the germline ends. Germline lookup yields CDR1 SGDLS and CDR2 YYNGEE.

CDR3 sequence: CASSQVGTGMNTEAFF. The CDR3 DNA is TGCGCCAGCAGCCAAGTAGGGACAGGGATGAACACTGAAGCTTTCTTT. The chain joins TRBV4-1 to TRBJ1-1, with 9 nucleotides matching TRBD1. The CDR3 is made up of 16 amino acids. Trimming took 1 base from V and 0 from J; bases not matched to a gene: 3. Germline CDR1 MGHRA, CDR2 YSYEKL.

J is TRBJ2-3 and V is TRBV27; 8 nucleotides match TRBD1. The CDR3 consists of 16 residues. Germline V lookup: CDR1 MNHEY, CDR2 SMNVEV (reference sequence). After removal of 1 base from V and 0 bases from J, the junction contained 3 bases not matched to a gene. The CDR3 sequence is CASSLLGTGSTDTQYF. The CDR3 DNA follows: TGTGCCAGCAGTTTATTGGGGACAGGCAGCACAGATACGCAGTATTTT.

V usage is TRBV6-6 and J usage is TRBJ2-3, with TRBD2 matching 9 bases. The germline gives CDR1 MNHNY, CDR2 SVGAGI (reference sequence). The CDR3 covers 14 residues. Trimming cost V 7 bases and J 1 base; bases outside gene matches: 3. The DNA of the CDR3 is TGTGCCAGCACCTCTAGCGGGGGCACAGATACGCAGTATTTT. It yields the protein CASTSSGGTDTQYF.

V is TRBV6-1 and J is TRBJ1-1, with 12 bases matching TRBD1. This CDR3 comprises 16 residues. Germline V gene data show CDR1 as MNHNS and CDR2 as SASEGT. V dropped 3 bases and J dropped 7; count of bases not matched to a gene: 9. The CDR3 DNA reads TGTGCCAGCAGTGAGGGGACAGGGGGCGGCTTAAATGAAGCTTTCTTT. Translating gives CASSEGTGGGLNEAFF.

This chain uses TRBV14 with TRBJ1-6, with D unresolved. Germline CDR1 SGHDN, CDR2 FVKESK. The CDR3 runs 16 residues. The V end lost 2 bases, the J end lost 7 bases, and 15 bases lay between the germline ends. CDR3 amino acids: CASSQSPRRRNSPLHF. In DNA, the CDR3 is TGTGCCAGCAGCCAAAGTCCGAGGCGGCGGAATTCACCCCTCCACTTT.

The CDR3 sequence is CASSAGIAGTEAFF. The CDR3 nucleotides are TGTGCCAGCTCAGCCGGTATTGCGGGCACTGAAGCTTTCTTT. The genes are TRBV5-4 and TRBJ1-1, with D unresolved. V lost 7 bases, J lost 4 bases, and 17 bases lay in between. This CDR3 spans 14 amino acids. The germline CDR1 and CDR2 sequences are SGHNT and YYREEE (reference sequence).